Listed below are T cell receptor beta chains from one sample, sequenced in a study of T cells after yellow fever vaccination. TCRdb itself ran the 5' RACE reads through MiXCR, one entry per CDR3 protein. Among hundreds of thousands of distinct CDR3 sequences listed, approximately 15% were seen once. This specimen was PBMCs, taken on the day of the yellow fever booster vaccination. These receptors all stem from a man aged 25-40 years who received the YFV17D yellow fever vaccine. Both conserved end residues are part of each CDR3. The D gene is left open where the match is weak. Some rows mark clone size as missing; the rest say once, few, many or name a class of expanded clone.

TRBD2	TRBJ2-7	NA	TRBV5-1	CASSLEAGGEQYF	TGCGCCAGCAGCTTGGAAGCGGGAGGCGAGCAGTACTTC
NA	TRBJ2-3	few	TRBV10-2	CASSDGVITDTQYF	TGCGCCAGCAGTGACGGAGTGATAACAGATACGCAGTATTTT
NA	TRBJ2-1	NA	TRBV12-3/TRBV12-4	CASLYSWANNEQFF	TGTGCCAGCTTATATTCGTGGGCGAACAATGAGCAGTTCTTC
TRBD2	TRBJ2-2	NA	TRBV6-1	CASTGTSGSFGELFF	TGTGCCAGCACAGGTACCAGCGGGAGTTTCGGGGAGCTGTTTTTT
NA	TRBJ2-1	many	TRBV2	CASSLDRGVWNEQFF	TGTGCCAGCAGCCTGGACCGGGGCGTGTGGAATGAGCAGTTCTTC
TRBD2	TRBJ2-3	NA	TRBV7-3	CASSLGLAGLDTQYF	TGTGCCAGCAGCCTCGGACTAGCGGGTTTAGATACGCAGTATTTT
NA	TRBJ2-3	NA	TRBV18	CASSPLHPDTQYF	TGTGCCAGCTCACCACTCCATCCAGATACGCAGTATTTT
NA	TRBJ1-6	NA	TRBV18	CASSPTYLGVSPLHF	TGTGCCAGCTCACCAACGTACCTTGGGGTTTCACCCCTCCACTTT
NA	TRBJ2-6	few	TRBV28	CASSFPSGANVLTF	TGTGCCAGCAGTTTCCCATCTGGGGCCAACGTCCTGACTTTC
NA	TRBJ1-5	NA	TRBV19	CASSREGTSGQPQHF	TGTGCCAGTAGTCGGGAGGGAACCTCAGGTCAGCCCCAGCATTTT
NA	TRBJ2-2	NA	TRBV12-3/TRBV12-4	CASSLAEGAGELFF	TGTGCCAGCAGTCTGGCGGAGGGAGCCGGGGAGCTGTTTTTT
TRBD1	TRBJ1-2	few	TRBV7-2	CASSPDRANYGYTF	TGTGCCAGCAGCCCGGACAGGGCCAACTATGGCTACACCTTC
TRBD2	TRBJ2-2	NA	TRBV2	CASTPFAGSGGFNTGELFF	TGTGCCAGCACACCCTTCGCGGGCAGCGGGGGGTTTAACACCGGGGAGCTGTTTTTT
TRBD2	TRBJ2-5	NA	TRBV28	CASSFYGRAQETQYF	TGTGCCAGCAGTTTCTACGGGAGGGCCCAAGAGACCCAGTACTTC
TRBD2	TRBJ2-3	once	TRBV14	CASSQDWASGITDTQYF	TGTGCCAGCAGCCAAGATTGGGCTAGCGGGATCACAGATACGCAGTATTTT
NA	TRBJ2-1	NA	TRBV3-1	CASSQGLRSSEQFF	TGTGCCAGCAGCCAAGGTCTTCGGAGCTCTGAGCAGTTCTTC
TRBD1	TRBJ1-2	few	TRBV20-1	CSAQVRDRGIGYTF	TGCAGTGCTCAGGTCCGGGACAGGGGGATAGGCTACACCTTC
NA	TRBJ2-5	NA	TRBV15	CATSRNSLGTSGHLCF	TGTGCCACCAGCAGAAATAGTCTAGGGACCTCAGGGCATTTGTGCTTC
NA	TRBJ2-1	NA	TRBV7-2	CASSLDAGQRNEQFF	TGTGCCAGCAGCTTAGACGCGGGTCAGAGGAATGAGCAGTTCTTC
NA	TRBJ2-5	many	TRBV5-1	CASSDGASIRWETQYF	TGCGCCAGCAGCGACGGTGCTAGCATTCGTTGGGAGACCCAGTACTTC
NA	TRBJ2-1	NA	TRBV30	CAWSPGRYNEQFF	TGTGCCTGGAGTCCAGGGAGATACAATGAGCAGTTCTTC
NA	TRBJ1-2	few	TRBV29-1	CSVEQGGYGYTF	TGCAGCGTTGAACAGGGTGGATATGGCTACACCTTC
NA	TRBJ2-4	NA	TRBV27	CASTPRGVKNIQYF	TGTGCCAGCACCCCCCGGGGCGTAAAAAACATTCAGTACTTC
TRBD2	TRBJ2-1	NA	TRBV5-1	CASSLLAGSQNEQFF	TGCGCCAGCAGCTTGTTAGCGGGAAGCCAGAATGAGCAGTTCTTC
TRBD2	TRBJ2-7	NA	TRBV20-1	CSARPPGLAGLTSSYEQYF	TGCAGTGCTAGACCACCGGGACTAGCGGGACTTACCAGCTCCTACGAGCAGTACTTC
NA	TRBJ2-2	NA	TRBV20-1	CSADGGSAGELFF	TGCAGTGCTGACGGGGGCTCGGCCGGGGAGCTGTTTTTT
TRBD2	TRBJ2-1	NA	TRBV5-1	CASSLVLAGGFEQFF	TGCGCCAGCAGCTTGGTTCTAGCGGGAGGGTTTGAGCAGTTCTTC
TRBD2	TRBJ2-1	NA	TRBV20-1	CSAGLAGPNEQFF	TGCAGTGCCGGACTAGCGGGACCAAATGAGCAGTTCTTC
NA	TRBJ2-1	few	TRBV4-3	CASSQERGANEQFF	TGCGCCAGCAGCCAAGAGAGGGGGGCCAATGAGCAGTTCTTC
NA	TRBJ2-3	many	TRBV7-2	CASSSGTTDTQYF	TGTGCCAGCAGTTCCGGGACTACAGATACGCAGTATTTT
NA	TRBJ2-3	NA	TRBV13	CASSLGQYTDTQYF	TGTGCCAGCAGCTTAGGCCAGTACACAGATACGCAGTATTTT
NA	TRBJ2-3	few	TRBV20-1	CSAPSHADTQYF	TGCAGTGCCCCCTCTCATGCAGATACGCAGTATTTT
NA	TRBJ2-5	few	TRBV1	CTSSQGRDVGKETQYF	TGCACCAGCAGCCAAGGTCGGGACGTTGGAAAAGAGACCCAGTACTTC
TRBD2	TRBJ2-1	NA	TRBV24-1	CATQGLAGADEQFF	TGTGCCACCCAGGGACTAGCGGGAGCCGATGAGCAGTTCTTC
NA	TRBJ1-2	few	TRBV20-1	CSARDLKGWSYGYTF	TGCAGTGCTAGAGATCTTAAGGGCTGGAGCTATGGCTACACCTTC
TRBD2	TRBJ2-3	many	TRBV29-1	CSVAGTSGLTDTQYF	TGCAGCGTGGCCGGGACTAGCGGTCTCACAGATACGCAGTATTTT
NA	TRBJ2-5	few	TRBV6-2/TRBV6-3	CASSYGGAYFLETQYF	TGTGCCAGCAGTTACGGGGGCGCATACTTCCTTGAGACCCAGTACTTC
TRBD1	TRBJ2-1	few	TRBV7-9	CASSPPVRQGGFEQFF	TGTGCCAGCAGCCCGCCCGTAAGACAGGGGGGATTTGAGCAGTTCTTC
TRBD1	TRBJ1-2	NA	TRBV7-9	CASLDKGQGDYGYTF	TGTGCCAGCCTCGATAAAGGACAGGGAGACTATGGCTACACCTTC
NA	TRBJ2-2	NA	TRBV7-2	CASSLYVVTGELFF	TGTGCCAGCAGCTTGTACGTAGTCACCGGGGAGCTGTTTTTT
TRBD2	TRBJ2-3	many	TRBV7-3	CASSFTSGSGTQYF	TGTGCCAGCAGCTTTACCAGCGGGAGTGGTACGCAGTATTTT
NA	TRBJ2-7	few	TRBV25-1	CASSKSPRQGGVHYEQYF	TGTGCCAGCTCCAAAAGCCCTCGACAGGGAGGAGTACATTACGAGCAGTACTTC
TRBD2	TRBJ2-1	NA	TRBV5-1	CASSPTEAGVNEQFF	TGCGCCAGCAGCCCCACCGAGGCGGGAGTCAATGAGCAGTTCTTC
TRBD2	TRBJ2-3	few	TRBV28	CASSLTPGGRDTQYF	TGTGCCAGCAGTTTGACCCCCGGGGGGAGAGATACGCAGTATTTT
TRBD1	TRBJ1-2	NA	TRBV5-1	CASRPTGANYGYTF	TGCGCCAGCAGGCCTACAGGGGCTAACTATGGCTACACCTTC
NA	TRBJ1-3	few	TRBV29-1	CSVLDWGNTIYF	TGCAGCGTCCTGGACTGGGGAAACACCATATATTTT
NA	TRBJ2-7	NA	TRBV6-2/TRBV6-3	CASSYSRLPYEQYF	TGTGCCAGCAGTTACTCGAGACTCCCCTACGAGCAGTACTTC
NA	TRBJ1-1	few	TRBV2	CASKALPITEAFF	TGTGCCAGCAAGGCCCTTCCCATCACTGAAGCTTTCTTT
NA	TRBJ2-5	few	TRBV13	CASSARGGQETQYF	TGTGCCAGCAGCGCCCGAGGGGGACAAGAGACCCAGTACTTC
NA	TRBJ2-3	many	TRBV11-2	CASSLLKRDTQYF	TGTGCCAGCAGCCTACTCAAAAGAGATACGCAGTATTTT
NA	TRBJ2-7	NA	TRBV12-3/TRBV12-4	CASSLGPGSGYEQYF	TGTGCCAGCAGTTTAGGTCCCGGGTCTGGGTACGAGCAGTACTTC